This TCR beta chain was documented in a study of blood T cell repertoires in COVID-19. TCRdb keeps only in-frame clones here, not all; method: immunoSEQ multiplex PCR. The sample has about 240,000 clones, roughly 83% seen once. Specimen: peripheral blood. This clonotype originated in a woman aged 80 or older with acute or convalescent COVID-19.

The CDR3 sequence: CASSPQGSSYNEQFF. The DNA of the CDR3 is TGTGCCAGCAGTCCACAGGGAAGCTCCTACAATGAGCAGTTCTTC. The V gene is TRBV28, the J gene TRBJ2-1; perhaps TRBD1 as D (6 bases). V lost 5 bases, J lost 0 bases, and 11 bases lay in between. The CDR3 covers 15 residues. Germline V gives CDR1 MDHEN, CDR2 SYDVKM.